This section outlines one T cell receptor beta chain sequence together with its context. What it recognizes is unknown. The sample belongs to a study of spatial heterogeneity in lung cancer. Overall study findings and caveats: Among blood samples, ubiquitous expanded tumor TCRs appeared more at resection than at follow-up.

TCRdb reprocessed the 5' RACE reads via MiXCR and lists one record per CDR3 protein. The sample has 90,000 or so distinct CDR3 sequences, over 8.5% seen once. Documented time point: sample taken at primary tumor resection. Whole RNA from tumor, nontumor lung or frozen PBMC was sequenced unsorted. Trimming stripped 2 bases from V and 3 bases from J, with 11 bases between. Germline V gene lookup returns CDR1 SGHVT and CDR2 SQSDAQ. This CDR3 region has 15 residues. The chain joins TRBV7-4 to TRBJ2-1; D is unclear. Specimen: PBMCs, collected at surgery. This clonotype originated in a male donor with early-stage non-small cell lung cancer. As DNA, the CDR3 is TGTGCCAGCAGCTTAACCGGCGGCGTCTACAATGAGCAGTTCTTC. Its translation is CASSLTGGVYNEQFF.